Below, one T cell receptor beta chain is given with its context. This clone came up a few times. Its target antigen remains unknown. Base qualities are not at hand, and no much larger clone is one base apart. CDR3 length: 13 amino acids, cysteine to phenylalanine. Only the CDR3 DNA is retained, 39 bases long and in frame from the first base. V loses 0 bases, J loses 8 bases, and the germline ends lie 8 bases apart. Looking up the germline V gene yields CDR1 MGHDK and CDR2 SYGVNS. The CDR3 regions of human TCRbeta chains were analyzed by immunosequencing. Per the authors' processing: Repertoire TCRs were checked for matches against a reference library of SARS-CoV-2-specific TCRs that had been generated using the MIRA antigen-specificity platform. Breadth was defined as the fraction of unique TCRs that were SARS-CoV-2-associated, and depth was defined as the fraction of total T cells that were SARS-CoV-2-associated. Using the MIRA data, each spike-specific TCR was mapped to the spike region that the TCR reacts to and placed in a CD4 or CD8 class. Log10-transformed breadth and depth values were compared by one-way ANOVA with Sidak's multiple comparisons tests. TCRdb holds this immuneACCESS table with in-frame rearrangements only. Some clones are missing; in checked studies, unresolved V genes explain under half, and the rest has no known cause. From that table come the V and J calls and clone size; the DNA was used to work out D and trimming. The sample includes under 50,000 clones, with roughly 77% observed a single time. The ten most abundant clones make up approximately 21% of the sample.

The data were taken from a study of T cell responses to AZD1222 COVID-19 vaccine (dated by TCRdb to the early 2020s). Notes on the research overall: TCR sequencing covered 233 trial participants: approximately 200 given two doses of AZD1222 and approximately 26 given two doses of MenACWY control vaccine. Trial participants were enrolled into age subgroups of 18-55, 56-69 and 70-plus years, which contained 148, 28 and 57 TCR-sequenced participants, respectively. General findings and caveats noted by the study authors: Conclusions about previously exposed vaccinees were limited because only six AZD1222 recipients were SARS-CoV-2 seropositive at baseline. Participants were mostly white British and included more females than males, and it was suggested by the authors that clonal diversity may have been underestimated. Reportedly, almost half of the unique spike-specific TCRs recognized epitopes lying outside the regions that are mutated in the B.1.351 and B.1.1.7 variants. Because no day 14 peak-response samples were available, the repertoires could be characterized only after the peak T cell response. A significant rise in spike-specific TCR breadth and depth was observed after two AZD1222 doses relative to day 0 and relative to MenACWY recipients. The whole spike protein was spanned by vaccine-associated CD4 TCRs, and dominant responses were seen in regions 160-218 and 743-854. In the small 56-69-year group, the increase in depth fell short of significance, most likely because of low power.

Reading the label with the study, this specimen's time point is: about 28 days (+/-7) after the second vaccine dose. Taken with the paper, the label for treatment or condition translates to: meningococcal conjugate vaccine given as trial control. The vaccinee samples were drawn from two UK trials, COV001 and COV002, one of which was a single-blind randomized controlled phase 2/3 trial testing AZD1222 (ChAdOx1 nCoV-19) in healthy adults. For TCRbeta chain sequencing, PBMC samples from trial participants were taken at day 0 and at day 28 after the second dose. The chain couples TRBV25-1 to TRBJ2-1; no confident D gene assignment can be made. This receptor was taken from an adult who received the MenACWY meningococcal vaccine as a control. The specimen was peripheral blood, collected 28 days after the second dose of the MenACWY control vaccine. The DNA reads TGTGCCAGCAGTGAATATGGCCCCCATGAGCAGTTCTTC. It encodes CASSEYGPHEQFF. The CDR3, completed at both ends by the reference TRBV25-1 and TRBJ2-1 genes, gives the full variable domain EADIYQTPRYLVIGTGKKITLECSQTMGHDKMYWYQQDPGMELHLIHYSYGVNSTEKGDLSSESTVSRIRTEHFPLTLESARPSHTSQYLCASSEYGPHEQFFGPGTRLTVL.